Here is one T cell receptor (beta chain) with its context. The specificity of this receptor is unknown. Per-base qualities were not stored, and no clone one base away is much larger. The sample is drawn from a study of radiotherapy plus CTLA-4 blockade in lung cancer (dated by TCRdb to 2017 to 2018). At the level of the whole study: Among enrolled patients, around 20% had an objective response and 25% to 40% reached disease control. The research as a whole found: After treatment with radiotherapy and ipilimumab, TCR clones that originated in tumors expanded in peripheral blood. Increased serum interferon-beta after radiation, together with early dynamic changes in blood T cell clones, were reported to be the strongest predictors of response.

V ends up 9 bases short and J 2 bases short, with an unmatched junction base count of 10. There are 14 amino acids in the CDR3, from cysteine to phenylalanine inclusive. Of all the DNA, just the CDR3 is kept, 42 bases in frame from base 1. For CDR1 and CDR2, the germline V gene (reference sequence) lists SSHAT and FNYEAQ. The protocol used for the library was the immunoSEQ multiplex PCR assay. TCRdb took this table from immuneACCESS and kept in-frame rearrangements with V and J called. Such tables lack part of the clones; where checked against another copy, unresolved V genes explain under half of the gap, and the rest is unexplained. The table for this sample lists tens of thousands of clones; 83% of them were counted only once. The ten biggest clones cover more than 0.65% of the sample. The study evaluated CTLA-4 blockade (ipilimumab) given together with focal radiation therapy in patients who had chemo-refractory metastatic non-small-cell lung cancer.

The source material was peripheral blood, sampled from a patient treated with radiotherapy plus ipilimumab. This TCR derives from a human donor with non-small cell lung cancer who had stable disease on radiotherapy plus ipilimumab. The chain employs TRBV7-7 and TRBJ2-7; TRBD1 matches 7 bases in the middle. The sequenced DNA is TGTGCCAGTGCGTCCCGGGACAGACCCTACGAGCAGTACTTC. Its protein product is CASASRDRPYEQYF.